This is a list of T cell receptor beta chains from one sample in a study of cytomegalovirus exposure and HLA in healthy donors. Sequencing used immunoSEQ multiplex PCR; TCRdb keeps in-frame clones, though not all of them. The data hold hundreds of thousands of clones, with about 87% observed a single time. The sample comprised PBMCs. These receptors were collected from a young woman in good health and CMV-seronegative. CDR3s include the opening cysteine and the closing phenylalanine or tryptophan. A D gene is named only where the DNA matches it firmly. Rows may omit the clone size; those that give it use once, few, many or a size class.

j_call: TRBJ2-7
clone_size: .
d_call: TRBD1
v_call: TRBV2
cdr3_aa: CASTIGDRVNPEQYF
cdr3_nt: TGTGCCAGCACAATCGGGGACAGGGTGAACCCCGAGCAGTACTTC

j_call: TRBJ1-1
clone_size: once
d_call: TRBD1
v_call: TRBV5-3
cdr3_aa: CARSPYSSGQGLATEAFF
cdr3_nt: TGTGCCAGAAGCCCGTATTCCTCGGGACAGGGGTTGGCCACTGAAGCTTTCTTT

j_call: TRBJ2-5
clone_size: once
d_call: TRBD1
v_call: TRBV5-1
cdr3_aa: CASSSSSPGQGSETQYF
cdr3_nt: TGCGCCAGCAGCTCCTCCTCGCCGGGACAGGGGTCAGAGACCCAGTACTTC

j_call: TRBJ1-2
clone_size: once
d_call: .
v_call: TRBV19
cdr3_aa: CASRPDRNYGYTF
cdr3_nt: TGTGCCAGTAGGCCCGACAGGAACTATGGCTACACCTTC

j_call: TRBJ2-5
clone_size: .
d_call: .
v_call: TRBV27
cdr3_aa: CASWGANRGWETQYF
cdr3_nt: TGTGCCAGCTGGGGGGCCAACAGGGGATGGGAGACCCAGTACTTC

j_call: TRBJ1-2
clone_size: .
d_call: .
v_call: TRBV27
cdr3_aa: CASSLGGRRYGYTF
cdr3_nt: TGTGCCAGCAGTTTAGGGGGGAGGCGGTATGGCTACACCTTC

j_call: TRBJ2-2
clone_size: once
d_call: .
v_call: TRBV20-1
cdr3_aa: CSARAAGELFF
cdr3_nt: TGCAGTGCTAGGGCGGCCGGGGAGCTGTTTTTT

j_call: TRBJ2-1
clone_size: .
d_call: TRBD2
v_call: TRBV30
cdr3_aa: CAWRGLVSHEQFF
cdr3_nt: TGTGCCTGGAGGGGACTAGTCTCCCATGAGCAGTTCTTC

j_call: TRBJ2-3
clone_size: .
d_call: .
v_call: TRBV11-2
cdr3_aa: CASSFTTGTQYF
cdr3_nt: TGTGCCAGCAGCTTTACGACAGGTACGCAGTATTTT

j_call: TRBJ1-2
clone_size: .
d_call: TRBD1
v_call: TRBV15
cdr3_aa: CATALRVGQGPDGYTF
cdr3_nt: TGTGCCACCGCCCTCCGGGTGGGACAGGGGCCCGATGGCTACACCTTC

j_call: TRBJ2-5
clone_size: .
d_call: TRBD2
v_call: TRBV19
cdr3_aa: CASRSGTSPGQETQYF
cdr3_nt: TGTGCCAGTCGGAGCGGGACTAGCCCTGGCCAAGAGACCCAGTACTTC

j_call: TRBJ1-3
clone_size: .
d_call: .
v_call: TRBV9
cdr3_aa: CASSVASGEGNTIYF
cdr3_nt: TGTGCCAGCAGCGTAGCGTCGGGGGAAGGAAACACCATATATTTT

j_call: TRBJ2-1
clone_size: few
d_call: .
v_call: TRBV11-3
cdr3_aa: CASSYRQRAYNEQFF
cdr3_nt: TGTGCCAGCAGTTACCGACAGAGAGCCTACAATGAGCAGTTCTTC

j_call: TRBJ2-7
clone_size: .
d_call: .
v_call: TRBV10-3
cdr3_aa: CAISALHSGYEQYF
cdr3_nt: TGTGCCATCAGTGCCCTACATAGCGGATACGAGCAGTACTTC

j_call: TRBJ2-7
clone_size: .
d_call: TRBD2
v_call: TRBV2
cdr3_aa: CASNLAGANEQYF
cdr3_nt: TGTGCCAGCAATCTAGCGGGGGCCAACGAGCAGTACTTC

j_call: TRBJ2-7
clone_size: .
d_call: .
v_call: TRBV6-1
cdr3_aa: CASRTTVSYGQYF
cdr3_nt: TGTGCCAGCAGGACAACAGTCTCCTACGGGCAGTACTTC

j_call: TRBJ1-2
clone_size: .
d_call: TRBD1
v_call: TRBV5-4
cdr3_aa: CASSPDRATNYGYTF
cdr3_nt: TGTGCCAGCAGCCCGGACAGGGCCACTAACTATGGCTACACCTTC